The clone carrying this T cell receptor (beta chain) was seen ten or more times. In germline, CDR1 is MNHNS, CDR2 SASEGT. CDR3 length: 14 amino acids. Trimming took 0 bases from V and 0 from J, leaving 3 bases between them. The data stem from a study of T cells in Graves' hyperthyroidism and ophthalmopathy. The source material, RNA transcripts, was used to amplify TCR beta CDR3 regions. The HTBI primer set was used in a first-round RT-PCR of the TCR CDR3. A single record per CDR3 protein comes from TCRdb applying MiXCR to the multiplex PCR reads. The sample consists of 300,000 to 450,000 distinct CDR3 sequences, roughly 14% of them appearing once.

This chain connects TRBV6-1 to TRBJ2-1; unclear D gene. The clonotype comes from a man aged 30 to 45 with Graves' hyperthyroidism that later progressed to Graves' ophthalmopathy. Source material: blood. CDR3 sequence: CASSEATSYNEQFF. The CDR3 region has the DNA TGTGCCAGCAGTGAAGCCACCTCCTACAATGAGCAGTTCTTC.